These T cell receptor beta chains were read from a single sample in a study of blood T cell repertoires in COVID-19. The repertoire was sequenced with immunoSEQ multiplex PCR; TCRdb's copy has only in-frame clones and lacks some. The sample has approximately 85,000 clones; about 90% are singletons. Source material: peripheral blood. All receptors derive from a woman aged 50 to 65 in a cohort sampled during active COVID-19. The CDR3 runs from the conserved cysteine through the conserved F or W. Each record gives: CDR3 protein, CDR3 DNA, D gene, clone size, V gene, J gene. A D gene is named only where the DNA matches it firmly. Clone size appears in some rows only: once, few, many, or a class for an expanded clone.

cdr3_aa: CASSLTTNTEAFF; cdr3_nt: TGTGCCAGCAGCTTAACCACTAACACTGAAGCTTTCTTT; d_call: .; clone_size: .; v_call: TRBV7-3; j_call: TRBJ1-1
cdr3_aa: CASSHRGLAGTDTQYF; cdr3_nt: TGTGCCAGCAGTCACCGGGGACTAGCGGGCACAGATACGCAGTATTTT; d_call: TRBD2; clone_size: .; v_call: TRBV27; j_call: TRBJ2-3
cdr3_aa: CASSLGTASSYGYTF; cdr3_nt: TGTGCCAGCAGCTTAGGGACAGCCTCGAGCTATGGCTACACCTTC; d_call: .; clone_size: once; v_call: TRBV7-2; j_call: TRBJ1-2
cdr3_aa: CASSLVGGYYGYTF; cdr3_nt: TGTGCCAGCAGCTTAGTAGGGGGCTACTATGGCTACACCTTC; d_call: TRBD1; clone_size: .; v_call: TRBV7-8; j_call: TRBJ1-2
cdr3_aa: CASSPGQGGTEAFF; cdr3_nt: TGTGCCAGCAGCCCAGGACAGGGAGGGACTGAAGCTTTCTTT; d_call: TRBD1; clone_size: .; v_call: TRBV6-5; j_call: TRBJ1-1
cdr3_aa: CATSRPSGPYNEQFF; cdr3_nt: TGTGCCACCTCTCGTCCTAGCGGGCCCTACAATGAGCAGTTCTTC; d_call: TRBD2; clone_size: few; v_call: TRBV24-1; j_call: TRBJ2-1
cdr3_aa: CRVNTGELFF; cdr3_nt: TGCAGGGTCAACACCGGGGAGCTGTTTTTT; d_call: .; clone_size: .; v_call: TRBV11-1; j_call: TRBJ2-2
cdr3_aa: CASSSPRGGALNQPQHF; cdr3_nt: TGTGCCAGCAGTTCCCCTCGCGGAGGGGCGCTCAATCAGCCCCAGCATTTT; d_call: .; clone_size: .; v_call: TRBV28; j_call: TRBJ1-5
cdr3_aa: CASRSFGTGNRGEQYF; cdr3_nt: TGTGCCAGCAGGTCCTTTGGGACAGGTAATAGGGGCGAGCAGTACTTC; d_call: TRBD1; clone_size: .; v_call: TRBV28; j_call: TRBJ2-7
cdr3_aa: CASSSSGEGSPLHF; cdr3_nt: TGTGCCAGCAGCTCCTCAGGGGAAGGATCACCCCTCCACTTT; d_call: .; clone_size: .; v_call: TRBV9; j_call: TRBJ1-6
cdr3_aa: CASSPLAGGPTDTQYF; cdr3_nt: TGTGCCAGCAGCCCTTTAGCGGGAGGGCCGACAGATACGCAGTATTTT; d_call: TRBD2; clone_size: .; v_call: TRBV9; j_call: TRBJ2-3
cdr3_aa: CASRIGTDFLSTNEKLFF; cdr3_nt: TGTGCCAGCAGGATAGGGACAGATTTTTTATCAACTAATGAAAAACTGTTTTTT; d_call: TRBD1; clone_size: .; v_call: TRBV27; j_call: TRBJ1-4
cdr3_aa: CASSPSNTGELFF; cdr3_nt: TGTGCCAGTAGTCCCTCGAACACCGGGGAGCTGTTTTTT; d_call: .; clone_size: .; v_call: TRBV19; j_call: TRBJ2-2
cdr3_aa: CASSQGALGEKLFF; cdr3_nt: TGTGCCAGCAGTCAGGGGGCGCTGGGTGAAAAACTGTTTTTT; d_call: TRBD1; clone_size: .; v_call: TRBV5-5; j_call: TRBJ1-4
cdr3_aa: CAIQGSYTDTQYF; cdr3_nt: TGTGCCATTCAGGGGTCCTACACAGATACGCAGTATTTT; d_call: .; clone_size: .; v_call: TRBV6-5; j_call: TRBJ2-3
cdr3_aa: CASSYSGQGNNEQFF; cdr3_nt: TGTGCCAGCAGTTACTCGGGACAGGGCAACAATGAGCAGTTCTTC; d_call: TRBD1; clone_size: .; v_call: TRBV6-5; j_call: TRBJ2-1
cdr3_aa: CASSMLGLTDTQYF; cdr3_nt: TGTGCCAGCTCCATGTTGGGCCTCACAGATACGCAGTATTTT; d_call: .; clone_size: once; v_call: TRBV18; j_call: TRBJ2-3
cdr3_aa: CASSPEGQGDQPQHF; cdr3_nt: TGTGCCAGCAGCCCGGAGGGACAGGGAGATCAGCCCCAGCATTTT; d_call: TRBD1; clone_size: .; v_call: TRBV28; j_call: TRBJ1-5
cdr3_aa: CASMDLRGGPFQHF; cdr3_nt: TGTGCCAGCATGGACCTGAGGGGGGGCCCGTTTCAGCATTTT; d_call: .; clone_size: .; v_call: TRBV27; j_call: TRBJ1-5
cdr3_aa: CAISGVSEELYNEQFF; cdr3_nt: TGTGCCATCAGTGGGGTTAGCGAAGAACTCTACAATGAGCAGTTCTTC; d_call: .; clone_size: .; v_call: TRBV10-3; j_call: TRBJ2-1
cdr3_aa: CASSLGAGLNNEQFF; cdr3_nt: TGTGCCAGCAGCTTAGGGGCGGGACTTAACAATGAGCAGTTCTTC; d_call: .; clone_size: .; v_call: TRBV7-8; j_call: TRBJ2-1
cdr3_aa: CASSSPTGKGDSSYNSPLHF; cdr3_nt: TGTGCCAGCAGTTCCCCAACAGGGAAGGGGGACAGCTCCTATAATTCACCCCTCCACTTT; d_call: TRBD1; clone_size: .; v_call: TRBV28; j_call: TRBJ1-6
cdr3_aa: CASSSPGTGGGYEQFF; cdr3_nt: TGTGCCAGCAGCTCCCCCGGGACAGGGGGGGGGTATGAGCAGTTCTTC; d_call: TRBD1; clone_size: .; v_call: TRBV5-5; j_call: TRBJ2-1
cdr3_aa: CASSQGTSGTYNEQFF; cdr3_nt: TGCGCCAGCAGCCAAGGGACTAGCGGTACCTACAATGAGCAGTTCTTC; d_call: TRBD2; clone_size: .; v_call: TRBV4-1; j_call: TRBJ2-1
cdr3_aa: CASSSPGSGDTEAFF; cdr3_nt: TGTGCCAGCAGCTCGCCAGGGTCGGGGGACACTGAAGCTTTCTTT; d_call: .; clone_size: .; v_call: TRBV7-9; j_call: TRBJ1-1
cdr3_aa: CASSITGGSYNEQFF; cdr3_nt: TGTGCCAGCAGTATCACAGGGGGCTCCTACAATGAGCAGTTCTTC; d_call: TRBD1; clone_size: .; v_call: TRBV28; j_call: TRBJ2-1
cdr3_aa: CASSLGGRTYNEQFF; cdr3_nt: TGTGCCAGCAGCTTGGGCGGGAGGACCTACAATGAGCAGTTCTTC; d_call: TRBD2; clone_size: .; v_call: TRBV5-8; j_call: TRBJ2-1
cdr3_aa: CASSLAGTQYF; cdr3_nt: TGTGCCAGCAGTTTGGCGGGTACGCAGTATTTT; d_call: .; clone_size: .; v_call: TRBV12-3/TRBV12-4; j_call: TRBJ2-3
cdr3_aa: CASSRTSGGNEQFF; cdr3_nt: TGTGCCAGCAGCCGGACTAGCGGGGGGAATGAGCAGTTCTTC; d_call: TRBD2; clone_size: once; v_call: TRBV7-2; j_call: TRBJ2-1
cdr3_aa: CASSLNSPSYNSPLHF; cdr3_nt: TGTGCCAGCAGTTTAAACAGTCCCTCCTATAATTCACCCCTCCACTTT; d_call: .; clone_size: .; v_call: TRBV28; j_call: TRBJ1-6
cdr3_aa: CASSVQGNTEAFF; cdr3_nt: TGTGCCAGTAGTGTTCAGGGCAACACTGAAGCTTTCTTT; d_call: .; clone_size: few; v_call: TRBV19; j_call: TRBJ1-1
cdr3_aa: CASSTQGFYEQYF; cdr3_nt: TGTGCCAGCAGTACACAGGGTTTCTACGAGCAGTACTTC; d_call: .; clone_size: .; v_call: TRBV2; j_call: TRBJ2-7
cdr3_aa: CASSGGQGYNEQFF; cdr3_nt: TGTGCCAGCTCAGGGGGACAGGGGTACAATGAGCAGTTCTTC; d_call: TRBD1; clone_size: .; v_call: TRBV18; j_call: TRBJ2-1
cdr3_aa: CASSPRQGANTEAFF; cdr3_nt: TGTGCCAGCTCACCTCGACAGGGGGCGAACACTGAAGCTTTCTTT; d_call: TRBD1; clone_size: .; v_call: TRBV18; j_call: TRBJ1-1
cdr3_aa: CASSLHGGSQETQYF; cdr3_nt: TGTGCCAGCAGCCTTCACGGCGGGTCCCAAGAGACCCAGTACTTC; d_call: .; clone_size: .; v_call: TRBV7-9; j_call: TRBJ2-5
cdr3_aa: CASSSPGSGRTNEQFF; cdr3_nt: TGTGCCAGCAGTTCCCCGGGGAGCGGGAGAACGAATGAGCAGTTCTTC; d_call: TRBD2; clone_size: .; v_call: TRBV27; j_call: TRBJ2-1
cdr3_aa: CASSVERGGTDTQYF; cdr3_nt: TGTGCCAGCAGCGTAGAGCGGGGGGGCACAGATACGCAGTATTTT; d_call: TRBD2; clone_size: .; v_call: TRBV2; j_call: TRBJ2-3
cdr3_aa: CASSIAGDYNEQFF; cdr3_nt: TGTGCCAGCAGTATAGCGGGAGACTACAATGAGCAGTTCTTC; d_call: TRBD2; clone_size: .; v_call: TRBV7-3; j_call: TRBJ2-1
cdr3_aa: CASSPGLAGGPETQYF; cdr3_nt: TGCGCCAGCAGCCCGGGACTAGCGGGAGGGCCAGAGACCCAGTACTTC; d_call: TRBD2; clone_size: .; v_call: TRBV5-1; j_call: TRBJ2-5
cdr3_aa: CASSSYTGELFF; cdr3_nt: TGTGCCAGCAGTTCATACACCGGGGAGCTGTTTTTT; d_call: .; clone_size: once; v_call: TRBV27; j_call: TRBJ2-2
cdr3_aa: CASSLTGGYQETQYF; cdr3_nt: TGCGCCAGCAGCTTGACAGGGGGGTACCAAGAGACCCAGTACTTC; d_call: TRBD1; clone_size: .; v_call: TRBV5-1; j_call: TRBJ2-5
cdr3_aa: CASSLTVAGGYTGELFF; cdr3_nt: TGTGCCAGCAGCTTAACTGTAGCGGGAGGGTACACCGGGGAGCTGTTTTTT; d_call: TRBD2; clone_size: .; v_call: TRBV11-3; j_call: TRBJ2-2
cdr3_aa: CASSPGGTEAFF; cdr3_nt: TGTGCCAGCAGCCCCGGGGGGACTGAAGCTTTCTTT; d_call: .; clone_size: .; v_call: TRBV7-3; j_call: TRBJ1-1
cdr3_aa: CASSRGEAQYF; cdr3_nt: TGTGCCAGCAGTCGGGGGGAGGCGCAGTATTTT; d_call: TRBD2; clone_size: once; v_call: TRBV6-5; j_call: TRBJ2-3
cdr3_aa: CASSDSGSYNEQFF; cdr3_nt: TGTGCCAGCAGTGATAGCGGTTCCTACAATGAGCAGTTCTTC; d_call: .; clone_size: .; v_call: TRBV6-1; j_call: TRBJ2-1
cdr3_aa: CAISGQSTSTDTQYF; cdr3_nt: TGTGCCATCAGTGGACAGTCGACTAGCACAGATACGCAGTATTTT; d_call: .; clone_size: .; v_call: TRBV10-3; j_call: TRBJ2-3
cdr3_aa: CASSRPSGTGELFF; cdr3_nt: TGTGCCAGCAGTCGGCCTAGCGGCACCGGGGAGCTGTTTTTT; d_call: TRBD2; clone_size: .; v_call: TRBV28; j_call: TRBJ2-2
cdr3_aa: CASSSGQPTGNQPQHF; cdr3_nt: TGTGCCAGCAGTTCGGGACAGCCGACAGGCAATCAGCCCCAGCATTTT; d_call: TRBD1; clone_size: .; v_call: TRBV27; j_call: TRBJ1-5
cdr3_aa: CASSRRPGTGDTGELFF; cdr3_nt: TGTGCCAGCAGCCGCCGCCCAGGGACAGGGGACACCGGGGAGCTGTTTTTT; d_call: TRBD1; clone_size: .; v_call: TRBV3-1/TRBV3-2; j_call: TRBJ2-2
cdr3_aa: CSVGGDNQPQHF; cdr3_nt: TGCAGCGTTGGCGGTGACAATCAGCCCCAGCATTTT; d_call: .; clone_size: .; v_call: TRBV29-1; j_call: TRBJ1-5
cdr3_aa: CASSMGLAGGLRPNEQFF; cdr3_nt: TGTGCCAGTAGTATGGGACTAGCGGGAGGACTTAGGCCCAATGAGCAGTTCTTC; d_call: TRBD2; clone_size: .; v_call: TRBV19; j_call: TRBJ2-1
cdr3_aa: CATSGPPGTGNEKLFF; cdr3_nt: TGTGCCACCAGTGGTCCACCCGGGACAGGGAATGAAAAACTGTTTTTT; d_call: TRBD1; clone_size: .; v_call: TRBV24-1; j_call: TRBJ1-4
cdr3_aa: CASSFTLNQPQHF; cdr3_nt: TGTGCCAGCAGTTTTACTCTCAATCAGCCCCAGCATTTT; d_call: .; clone_size: .; v_call: TRBV27; j_call: TRBJ1-5